This TCR beta chain was sequenced for a study of cytomegalovirus exposure and HLA in healthy donors. J lost 2 bases, V lost 3 bases, and 9 bases had no gene match. CDR3 length: 17 amino acids. Germline CDR1 reads LNHDA; CDR2 reads SQIVND (reference sequence). The PCR had 60 Vbeta and 13 Jbeta primers. Clones were read by immunoSEQ multiplex PCR, and TCRdb kept only the in-frame ones, dropping some. The sample lists roughly 100,000 clones, more than 65% seen once, with about 7.5% in the top ten. Material: PBMCs. The V gene is TRBV19, the J gene TRBJ1-4, with 7 bases aligning to TRBD1. The sequence came from a man in his forties or fifties in good health and CMV-seropositive. The CDR3 bases are TGTGCCAGTAGTATTCCTATAACAGGGGTTACTAATGAAAAACTGTTTTTT. Translating it yields CASSIPITGVTNEKLFF. Based on the CDR3 plus reference TRBV19 and TRBJ1-4, the full variable domain is DGGITQSPKYLFRKEGQNVTLSCEQNLNHDAMYWYRQDPGQGLRLIYYSQIVNDFQKGDIAEGYSVSREKKESFPLTVTSAQKNPTAFYLCASSIPITGVTNEKLFFGSGTQLSVL.